This is a list of T cell receptor beta chains from one sample in a study of shared clonotypes between healthy human individuals. Generated by immunoSEQ multiplex PCR, the TCRdb table keeps only in-frame clones and is missing some. The data hold roughly 2.5 million clones, with approximately 90% observed a single time. The sequenced sample consisted of naive CD4+ T cells sorted from blood. Receptors originate from a man between 18 and 35 years old in good health. CDR3s include the opening cysteine and the closing phenylalanine or tryptophan. Fields, in order: clone size, J gene, V gene, D gene, CDR3 DNA, CDR3 protein. The D gene is left open where the match is weak. Size values are once, few and many counts, or a class for expanded clones, and some rows have none.

. | TRBJ2-7 | TRBV30 | . | TGTGCCTGGAGCAACCCCGGGGAGCAGTACTTC | CAWSNPGEQYF
. | TRBJ1-2 | TRBV5-5 | TRBD1 | TGTGCCAGCAGCCGAAGCGGGACAGGGAGCCCCTATGGCTACACCTTC | CASSRSGTGSPYGYTF
. | TRBJ2-5 | TRBV28 | . | TGTGCCAGCAGCTTGTCTAGGATCATCAGGACCCAGTACTTC | CASSLSRIIRTQYF
few | TRBJ1-5 | TRBV30 | TRBD1 | TGTGCCTGGGCGGGACAGCCTAATCAGCCCCAGCATTTT | CAWAGQPNQPQHF
. | TRBJ2-6 | TRBV19 | . | TGTGCCAGTAGTATTGGACGGGACTCTGGGGCCAACGTCCTGACTTTC | CASSIGRDSGANVLTF
. | TRBJ1-5 | TRBV2 | TRBD1 | TGTGCCAGCAGTCGGGAGGGACAGGGGGGGAATCAGCCCCAGCATTTT | CASSREGQGGNQPQHF
once | TRBJ1-5 | TRBV9 | TRBD1 | TGTGCCAGCAGCGCCGGACAGGGATTGAGCAATCAGCCCCAGCATTTT | CASSAGQGLSNQPQHF
. | TRBJ2-2 | TRBV19 | TRBD1 | TGTGCCAGTAGCACCATGACCGGGACAGGGGGCACCGGGGAGCTGTTTTTT | CASSTMTGTGGTGELFF
. | TRBJ1-5 | TRBV15 | . | TGTGCCACCAGCAGAGATACGAGAGCAGGGAGCAGGCTTGTAAGCAATCAGCCCCAGCATTTT | CATSRDTRAGSRLVSNQPQHF
. | TRBJ2-3 | TRBV5-1 | . | TGCGCCAGCAGCCGAAGCGGTAGCACAGATACGCAGTATTTT | CASSRSGSTDTQYF
. | TRBJ1-6 | TRBV10-1 | . | TGCGCCAGCGGCGCGGCAGGCCTCCCCGGGGGAAATTCACCCCTCCACTTT | CASGAAGLPGGNSPLHF
. | TRBJ2-1 | TRBV18 | TRBD2 | TGTGCCAGCTCAACAAGGTCCCCAGGTGGGGGGGTTTACAATGAGCAGTTCTTC | CASSTRSPGGGVYNEQFF
. | TRBJ2-7 | TRBV5-1 | TRBD2 | TGCGCCAGCAGCTCGAGGACGCCCTCGGGGGGGCCAGCCTACGAGCAGTACTTC | CASSSRTPSGGPAYEQYF
. | TRBJ1-1 | TRBV19 | . | TGTGCCAGTAGTATAGTTGGGAGAAACACTGAAGCTTTCTTT | CASSIVGRNTEAFF
. | TRBJ2-2 | TRBV5-1 | TRBD1 | TGCGCCAGCAGCTTGGGGCAGGGGGCGATCGGGGAGCTGTTTTTT | CASSLGQGAIGELFF
. | TRBJ1-2 | TRBV28 | . | TGTGCCAGCAGGCGCGACCGGAATGGCTACACCTTC | CASRRDRNGYTF
. | TRBJ1-2 | TRBV21-1 | . | TGTGCCAGCAGCAAAAGCGCCGGCGAGGGCTATGGCTACACCTTC | CASSKSAGEGYGYTF
. | TRBJ2-1 | TRBV5-4 | . | TGTGCCAGCAGCTTGATCCGAAGCCAGGACGTTTACAATGAGCAGTTCTTC | CASSLIRSQDVYNEQFF
once | TRBJ2-7 | TRBV5-6 | TRBD2 | TGTGCCAGCTCCCCCAGATTGATAGCGGGAGGGCCTTACGAGCAGTACTTC | CASSPRLIAGGPYEQYF
. | TRBJ1-5 | TRBV27 | . | TGTGCCAGCAGTTTAAGAGGCAATCAGCCCCAGCATTTT | CASSLRGNQPQHF
. | TRBJ2-5 | TRBV2 | . | TGTGCCAGCAGTGAAGCGGCAGGGGTCTGGGGGGAGACCCAGTACTTC | CASSEAAGVWGETQYF
. | TRBJ1-4 | TRBV28 | . | TGTGCCAGCAGTTTAAGAGGGGCGTCAACTAATGAAAAACTGTTTTTT | CASSLRGASTNEKLFF
once | TRBJ2-1 | TRBV2 | . | TGTGCCAGCAGTGACGGGGGAAATCGGGGGAATGAGCAGTTCTTC | CASSDGGNRGNEQFF
. | TRBJ1-2 | TRBV4-3 | TRBD1 | TGCGCCAGCAGCTACTCCGGGACAGTTAACTATGGCTACACCTTC | CASSYSGTVNYGYTF
. | TRBJ2-5 | TRBV5-8 | . | TGTGCCAGCAGCTTGGAAAGTGCCACCAAGACCCAGTACTTC | CASSLESATKTQYF
. | TRBJ2-7 | TRBV21-1 | . | TGTGCCAGCACTCAAGGGGAAAGGGAGGAGCAGTACTTC | CASTQGEREEQYF
. | TRBJ2-7 | TRBV7-2 | . | TGTGCCAGCAGATCGGACAGTGGCGAGCAGTACTTC | CASRSDSGEQYF
. | TRBJ2-7 | TRBV6-5 | TRBD1 | TGTGCCAGCAGTTCGTGGGACAGAAGGCGTGGGGAGCAGTACTTC | CASSSWDRRRGEQYF
. | TRBJ2-5 | TRBV5-1 | . | TGCGCCAGCAGCCGATCCCCGTCGATCCAAGAGACCCAGTACTTC | CASSRSPSIQETQYF
once | TRBJ2-7 | TRBV11-3 | . | TGTGCCAGCAGCTTCTCTGGGGAGCAGTACTTC | CASSFSGEQYF
. | TRBJ1-4 | TRBV15 | . | TGTGCCACCAGCATACGCGACGGCGGACCTGGCGGAAAACTGTTTTTT | CATSIRDGGPGGKLFF
. | TRBJ2-7 | TRBV2 | . | TGTGCCAGCAGACGAGGCGCCGGACCCATCTACGAGCAGTACTTC | CASRRGAGPIYEQYF
. | TRBJ1-4 | TRBV5-8 | . | TGTGCCAGCAGCTTAACGGGACCGCTTAATGAAAAACTGTTTTTT | CASSLTGPLNEKLFF
. | TRBJ2-2 | TRBV7-2 | . | TGTGCCAGCAGCCGGAATAGCGGGAACACCGGGGAGCTGTTTTTT | CASSRNSGNTGELFF
once | TRBJ2-4 | TRBV6-1 | TRBD1 | TGTGCCAGCAGTGAATTGCAGGAGACAGGGGTCAAACTAGCCAAAAACATTCAGTACTTC | CASSELQETGVKLAKNIQYF
. | TRBJ2-7 | TRBV2 | . | TGTGCCAGCAGTGAAGAAATCAGGGAGCAGTACTTC | CASSEEIREQYF
. | TRBJ2-5 | TRBV30 | . | TGTGCCTGGAGTTCCACCGGCAGGAACTGGGAGACCCAGTACTTC | CAWSSTGRNWETQYF
. | TRBJ1-4 | TRBV6-5 | . | TGTGCCAGCAGTCGGACAGCAACTAATGAAAAACTGTTTTTT | CASSRTATNEKLFF
. | TRBJ1-6 | TRBV5-4 | TRBD1 | TGTGCCAGCAGCTTAGCCGGGACAGGGGTTAATTCACCCCTCCACTTT | CASSLAGTGVNSPLHF
. | TRBJ1-2 | TRBV19 | . | TGTGCCAGTAGTATTAAGGGTTTCTATGGCTACACCTTC | CASSIKGFYGYTF
once | TRBJ2-5 | TRBV15 | . | TGTGCCACCAGCAGAGATCTAGTTTCGGGGGCCCAGTACTTC | CATSRDLVSGAQYF
once | TRBJ1-1 | TRBV9 | . | TGTGCCAGCAGTCCAACAGGGACTTGGCACACTGAAGCTTTCTTT | CASSPTGTWHTEAFF
. | TRBJ2-3 | TRBV5-1 | . | TGCGCCAGCAGCCTTCTCCCTCTGGACACACGGAGTACGCAGTATTTT | CASSLLPLDTRSTQYF
. | TRBJ1-1 | TRBV5-6 | . | TGTGCCAGCATGTACAAAGATTTGAACACTGAAGCTTTCTTT | CASMYKDLNTEAFF
. | TRBJ1-6 | TRBV2 | . | TGTGCCAGCAGTGAAGGGACCTATAATTCACCCCTCCACTTT | CASSEGTYNSPLHF
. | TRBJ1-2 | TRBV19 | . | TGTGCCAGTAGTATAAGACCGAGGCAGGGGAACTATGGCTACACCTTC | CASSIRPRQGNYGYTF
. | TRBJ2-1 | TRBV4-1 | . | TGCGCCAGCAGCCAAGATCTTAGCGGAACAGGGACCAATGAGCAGTTCTTC | CASSQDLSGTGTNEQFF
. | TRBJ2-7 | TRBV25-1 | . | TGTGCCAGCAGTGAATATAACGGCAGGGGCTCCTACGAGCAGTACTTC | CASSEYNGRGSYEQYF
. | TRBJ2-3 | TRBV7-2 | . | TGTGCCAGCAGCTTGTCCCGGAGCACAGATACGCAGTATTTT | CASSLSRSTDTQYF
. | TRBJ1-2 | TRBV27 | TRBD1 | TGTGCCAGCAGGCCAGGGACAGAGGGGAACTATGGCTACACCTTC | CASRPGTEGNYGYTF